Listed below are T cell receptor beta chains from one sample, sequenced in a study of early T cells in non-severe SARS-CoV-2 infection. MiXCR, applied by TCRdb to the 5' RACE reads, yields one record per CDR3 protein. This repertoire shows more than 35,000 distinct CDR3 sequences, under 7% found once; its top ten account for about 5.5%. The sequencing input was whole blood. The receptor source for this set is an adult who was a healthcare worker with PCR-confirmed SARS-CoV-2 infection or an uninfected control (not recorded which). Each CDR3 is given with its conserved first and last residue. The D gene is left open where the match is weak. Only some rows state a clone size, as once, few, many or a class for expanded clones.

16	TRBD2	TRBJ2-3	few	TRBV5-1	CASSLGGAGAADTQYF	TGCGCCAGCAGCCTCGGAGGAGCGGGGGCCGCAGATACGCAGTATTTT
14	TRBD2	TRBJ2-3	many	TRBV25-1	CACSGRGDTDTQYF	TGTGCCTGTAGCGGGAGAGGTGACACAGATACGCAGTATTTT
10	-	TRBJ2-1	-	TRBV29-1	CSAGINEQFF	TGCAGCGCGGGGATCAATGAGCAGTTCTTC
12	-	TRBJ2-2	many	TRBV7-6	CASSLWTGELFF	TGTGCCAGCAGCCTTTGGACCGGGGAGCTGTTTTTT
16	TRBD2	TRBJ2-3	few	TRBV10-3	CAISGSGRRGTDTQYF	TGTGCCATCAGTGGTAGCGGGAGGAGGGGTACAGATACGCAGTATTTT
12	TRBD1	TRBJ1-1	many	TRBV2	CAIQGENTEAFF	TGTGCCATCCAGGGGGAGAACACTGAAGCTTTCTTT
14	-	TRBJ1-1	many	TRBV6-2/TRBV6-3	CASSSRGRSAEAFF	TGTGCCAGCAGTTCTAGGGGTAGGAGTGCTGAAGCTTTCTTT
15	-	TRBJ2-5	-	TRBV7-9	CASSSNRGAQETQYF	TGTGCCAGCAGCTCCAATCGAGGGGCCCAAGAGACCCAGTACTTC
10	-	TRBJ2-1	many	TRBV29-1	CSVVTQKQFF	TGCAGCGTTGTAACCCAGAAGCAGTTCTTC
19	TRBD2	TRBJ2-7	few	TRBV11-2	CASSLGTSGRAPNPYEQYF	TGTGCCAGCAGCTTAGGGACTAGCGGGAGGGCCCCGAACCCCTACGAGCAGTACTTC
13	-	TRBJ2-2	few	TRBV29-1	CSAATGITGELFF	TGCAGCGCCGCAACAGGGATCACCGGGGAGCTGTTTTTT
13	-	TRBJ2-7	many	TRBV9	CASSGGGVYEQYF	TGTGCCAGCAGCGGAGGTGGGGTCTACGAGCAGTACTTC
15	-	TRBJ1-2	many	TRBV5-5	CASSLNRSPGYGYTF	TGTGCCAGCAGCCTCAATCGGTCTCCCGGCTATGGCTACACCTTC
15	-	TRBJ2-7	few	TRBV7-2	CASSLSTVTTYEQYF	TGTGCCAGCAGCTTATCCACAGTGACGACCTACGAGCAGTACTTC
14	-	TRBJ2-1	-	TRBV20-1	CSASLGPGYNEQFF	TGCAGTGCTTCCCTGGGTCCTGGGTACAATGAGCAGTTCTTC
14	-	TRBJ1-2	-	TRBV19	CASSIGPTDYGYTF	TGTGCCAGTAGTATCGGCCCGACGGACTATGGCTACACCTTC
16	-	TRBJ2-2	few	TRBV12-3/TRBV12-4	CASSLRGGTNTGELFF	TGTGCCAGCAGTTTAAGAGGCGGGACTAACACCGGGGAGCTGTTTTTT
14	-	TRBJ1-6	-	TRBV6-1	CASSVVTENSPLHF	TGTGCCAGCAGTGTGGTGACAGAGAATTCACCCCTCCACTTT
13	TRBD2	TRBJ2-7	few	TRBV6-6	CASKRGDPTQQYF	TGTGCCAGCAAGCGGGGGGACCCTACGCAGCAGTACTTC
16	-	TRBJ2-6	many	TRBV7-9	CASSLERFSGANVLTF	TGTGCCAGCAGCTTAGAAAGGTTCTCTGGGGCCAACGTCCTGACTTTC
15	-	TRBJ1-2	-	TRBV11-2	CASRGVDGNFYGYTF	TGTGCCAGCAGAGGGGTCGATGGGAATTTCTATGGCTACACCTTC
14	TRBD2	TRBJ2-3	-	TRBV5-4	CASGAGGSTDTQYF	TGTGCCAGCGGAGCGGGAGGCTCCACAGATACGCAGTATTTT
13	TRBD2	TRBJ2-7	few	TRBV6-2/TRBV6-3	CASSWPSGYEQYF	TGTGCCAGCAGTTGGCCTAGCGGCTACGAGCAGTACTTC
14	-	TRBJ2-7	-	TRBV18	CASSTRDSTYEQYF	TGTGCCAGCTCAACCAGAGATTCGACCTACGAGCAGTACTTC
15	-	TRBJ2-7	many	TRBV20-1	CSARVGGTKGWEQYF	TGCAGTGCTAGAGTTGGTGGGACAAAAGGGTGGGAGCAGTACTTC
14	-	TRBJ1-5	many	TRBV18	CASSPSGVQQPQHF	TGTGCCAGCTCCCCCAGCGGGGTACAACAGCCCCAGCATTTT
14	-	TRBJ1-4	few	TRBV5-1	CASSLSSGNEKLFF	TGCGCCAGCAGCTTGTCGTCGGGGAATGAAAAACTGTTTTTT
14	-	TRBJ2-7	-	TRBV11-2	CASSFGDGNYEQYF	TGTGCCAGCAGCTTCGGTGACGGAAACTACGAGCAGTACTTC
14	-	TRBJ1-5	many	TRBV10-2	CASSEYGVLQPQHF	TGCGCCAGCAGTGAGTATGGAGTTCTCCAGCCCCAGCATTTT
17	TRBD2	TRBJ2-1	many	TRBV7-2	CASSLPLSQRGNNEQFF	TGTGCCAGCAGCTTGCCCCTTAGCCAGCGGGGTAACAATGAGCAGTTCTTC
16	TRBD1	TRBJ2-7	many	TRBV27	CASSLSRGHRSYEQYF	TGTGCCAGCAGTTTATCGAGGGGGCACCGCTCCTACGAGCAGTACTTC
16	-	TRBJ2-5	-	TRBV9	CASSARGGQTQETQYF	TGTGCCAGCAGCGCGAGAGGCGGACAGACCCAAGAGACCCAGTACTTC
13	-	TRBJ2-7	many	TRBV27	CASSFLKRNEQYF	TGTGCCAGCAGTTTTCTGAAACGAAACGAGCAGTACTTC
13	-	TRBJ2-7	-	TRBV20-1	CSARASVLRGQYF	TGCAGTGCTAGAGCGAGCGTGCTACGAGGGCAGTACTTC
14	-	TRBJ2-7	-	TRBV4-3	CASSQVLGSYEQYF	TGCGCCAGCAGCCAAGTATTGGGCTCCTACGAGCAGTACTTC
20	TRBD2	TRBJ2-3	few	TRBV7-6	CASSSRLGAASGRGSDTQYF	TGTGCCAGCAGCTCCCGATTAGGGGCCGCTAGCGGGAGAGGATCAGATACGCAGTATTTT
14	TRBD1	TRBJ1-5	many	TRBV2	CASRGDRRNQPQHF	TGTGCCAGCAGGGGGGACAGGAGGAATCAGCCCCAGCATTTT
15	TRBD1	TRBJ1-6	many	TRBV28	CASSSLDRGGPPLHF	TGTGCCAGCAGTTCGCTCGACAGGGGAGGACCACCCCTCCACTTT
13	-	TRBJ2-3	many	TRBV7-7	CASSPRNTDTQYF	TGTGCCAGCAGTCCCCGAAACACAGATACGCAGTATTTT
17	-	TRBJ1-5	-	TRBV27	CASSLGAGQSDGQPQHF	TGTGCCAGCAGTTTGGGGGCCGGCCAGTCCGATGGTCAGCCCCAGCATTTT
15	-	TRBJ2-7	many	TRBV4-2	CASSQDSGQPYEQYF	TGTGCCAGCAGCCAAGATAGCGGACAGCCCTACGAGCAGTACTTC
20	TRBD2	TRBJ2-1	few	TRBV7-8	CASSLFSRLRVSGSIDEQFF	TGTGCCAGCAGCTTATTTTCAAGGCTCCGGGTGAGCGGGAGTATCGATGAGCAGTTCTTC
13	-	TRBJ2-7	many	TRBV27	CASSPINTYEQYF	TGTGCCAGCAGCCCAATCAACACCTACGAGCAGTACTTC
14	-	TRBJ1-1	many	TRBV5-1	CASSLQTENTEAFF	TGCGCCAGCAGTCTTCAAACAGAGAACACTGAAGCTTTCTTT
13	TRBD2	TRBJ2-1	few	TRBV20-1	CSARLAGVNEQFF	TGCAGTGCTAGGTTAGCGGGAGTTAATGAGCAGTTCTTC
17	TRBD2	TRBJ2-7	-	TRBV11-2	CASSPLPTSGGGLEQYF	TGTGCCAGCAGCCCCCTCCCCACTAGCGGGGGAGGCCTCGAGCAGTACTTC
13	-	TRBJ2-3	many	TRBV5-1	CASSLDRPETQYF	TGCGCCAGCAGCTTGGATCGGCCGGAAACGCAGTATTTT
14	-	TRBJ2-3	many	TRBV12-3/TRBV12-4	CASSSRQGADTQYF	TGTGCCAGCAGTTCCAGGCAGGGAGCAGATACGCAGTATTTT
15	-	TRBJ2-3	-	TRBV7-2	CASSLAGGPGDTQYF	TGTGCCAGCAGCTTAGCGGGAGGTCCCGGAGATACGCAGTATTTT
14	TRBD2	TRBJ2-7	few	TRBV3-1	CASRQGTSGYEQYF	TGTGCCAGCAGGCAAGGGACTAGCGGCTACGAGCAGTACTTC
11	-	TRBJ2-7	medium-sized	TRBV6-6	CASSFEREQYF	TGTGCCAGCAGTTTTGAGCGAGAGCAGTACTTC
14	TRBD2	TRBJ2-1	many	TRBV18	CASSLSGSGNEQFF	TGTGCCAGCTCACTAAGCGGGAGTGGCAATGAGCAGTTCTTC